This TCR beta chain was recovered during a study of blood T cell repertoires in COVID-19. In the study overall: There were acute and convalescent COVID-19 samples, and they came from the United States, Italy and Spain. PBMCs, B-cell-depleted T cells, or T cells were the source of the cDNA or gDNA that made up the material.

Authors' processing steps: The assay estimated nucleated cells by amplifying reference gene primers. The data were produced by immunoSEQ multiplex PCR, yet TCRdb's version contains in-frame clones alone and is incomplete. The D gene and trimming were derived from the DNA, and the V and J assignments and clone size from that table. The sample records 100,000 or so clones, roughly 85% being singletons. This CDR3 has 13 amino acids. Trimming removed 5 bases from V and 4 bases from J, with 11 bases in between. From germline, CDR1 is MNHEY and CDR2 SVGEGT. This receptor was taken from a woman in her 70s with active or convalescent COVID-19. The chain combines TRBV6-2 or TRBV6-3 with TRBJ1-1, with unresolved D. The material sequenced was peripheral blood. The CDR3 DNA reads as TGTGCCAGCAGTGCCGAGTATTTCACTGAAGCTTTCTTT. As protein: CASSAEYFTEAFF.